This is a list of T cell receptor beta chains from one sample in a study of blood T cell repertoires in COVID-19. The protocol was immunoSEQ multiplex PCR, while the TCRdb copy is restricted to in-frame clones and leaves out a portion. The data show tens of thousands of clones, roughly 88% seen once. Sequenced input: peripheral blood. Receptors originate from a man younger than 40 with COVID-19, enrolled during active disease. The CDR3 runs from the conserved cysteine through the conserved F or W. D genes are given only for firm matches. Clone sizes are given selectively: once, few, many, or a class where the clone is expanded.

size | J | D | V | DNA | CDR3
few | TRBJ1-6 | TRBD1 | TRBV18 | TGTGCCAGCTCACCAACACAGGGGGCGGGTTCACCCCTCCACTTT | CASSPTQGAGSPLHF
NA | TRBJ2-2 | TRBD2 | TRBV10-2 | TGCGCCAGCAGTGAGCGGCTAGCGGGAGTAGGGACCGGGGAGCTGTTTTTT | CASSERLAGVGTGELFF
NA | TRBJ1-1 | NA | TRBV7-3 | TGTGCCAGCAGCTTGAGGGTTTCTCGTCAGGGGATAGGAAACACTGAAGCTTTCTTT | CASSLRVSRQGIGNTEAFF
NA | TRBJ2-7 | NA | TRBV6-2/TRBV6-3 | TGTGCCAGCAGTTCCACGGGCTACGAGCAGTACTTC | CASSSTGYEQYF
few | TRBJ1-2 | NA | TRBV13 | TGTGCCAGCAGCGCCATCATAGGGCAGGGCTACTATGGCTACACCTTC | CASSAIIGQGYYGYTF
few | TRBJ1-1 | NA | TRBV9 | TGTGCCAGCAGCGACATTGAAGCTTTCTTT | CASSDIEAFF
NA | TRBJ1-2 | TRBD1 | TRBV7-3 | TGTGCCAGCAGCTTAATAGGGGGGGCGACAGGGGTTAATGGCTACACCTTC | CASSLIGGATGVNGYTF
NA | TRBJ2-2 | NA | TRBV5-8 | TGTGCCAGCAGCCGGGGGGAGTTCGGGGGCGGAGGGGAGCTGTTTTTT | CASSRGEFGGGGELFF
once | TRBJ1-1 | NA | TRBV28 | TGTGCCACCGGATCGAGCGGGGGTTACACTGAAGCTTTCTTT | CATGSSGGYTEAFF
NA | TRBJ1-2 | NA | TRBV27 | TGTGCCAGCAGTCTCTACAGGGACTATGGCTACACCTTC | CASSLYRDYGYTF
few | TRBJ2-2 | TRBD2 | TRBV6-5 | TGTGCCAGCAGTTCCGGGACTAGCGAGCCCGGGGAGCTGTTTTTT | CASSSGTSEPGELFF
NA | TRBJ1-1 | NA | TRBV10-3 | TGTGCCATCAGTGAGGGGCAACGGAACACTGAAGCTTTCTTT | CAISEGQRNTEAFF
once | TRBJ1-3 | NA | TRBV6-5 | TGTGCCAGCAGTTACTCGAGGCAGGGTACCGACACCATATATTTT | CASSYSRQGTDTIYF
NA | TRBJ2-1 | NA | TRBV6-1 | TGTGCCAGCAGTGAACAGACAGGATCTTACAATGAGCAGTTCTTC | CASSEQTGSYNEQFF
NA | TRBJ1-1 | NA | TRBV19 | TGTGCCAGTAGTATAGATTCGGAACGGGCAGGGTACACTGAAGCTTTCTTT | CASSIDSERAGYTEAFF
NA | TRBJ2-7 | NA | TRBV19 | TGTGCCAGTAGTATTTTAGCGCGCTCCTACGAGCAGTACTTC | CASSILARSYEQYF
NA | TRBJ2-3 | NA | TRBV10-1 | TGCGCCAGCAGTGAGGTGCAGCGCGGCACAGATACGCAGTATTTT | CASSEVQRGTDTQYF
NA | TRBJ2-1 | NA | TRBV6-2/TRBV6-3 | TGTGCCAGCAGTTACTCTCTAGTTCCGGGCAATGAGCAGTTCTTC | CASSYSLVPGNEQFF
NA | TRBJ2-2 | NA | TRBV2 | TGTGCCAGCAGTGGACTGACTGGAAACACCGGGGAGCTGTTTTTT | CASSGLTGNTGELFF
NA | TRBJ2-2 | TRBD2 | TRBV2 | TGTGCCAGCAGACCGGGACTAGCGGGAGCCACCGGGGAGCTGTTTTTT | CASRPGLAGATGELFF
NA | TRBJ1-1 | TRBD1 | TRBV19 | TGTGCCAGCTCAACAGGGGCTGAAGCTTTCTTT | CASSTGAEAFF
NA | TRBJ1-5 | NA | TRBV6-2/TRBV6-3 | TGTGCCAGCAGCGACAGGAAAGATCAGCCCCAGCATTTT | CASSDRKDQPQHF
NA | TRBJ1-2 | TRBD1 | TRBV19 | TGTGCCAGTAGTGCTCTCCGGGACAGGGCCTCCGGCTACACCTTC | CASSALRDRASGYTF
NA | TRBJ2-2 | TRBD2 | TRBV27 | TGTGCCAGCAGTTCGCCGGGACTAGCGGGAGTGGGCACCGGGGAGCTGTTTTTT | CASSSPGLAGVGTGELFF
NA | TRBJ2-7 | NA | TRBV9 | TGTGCCAGCAGCGTAGAACAGGGTTCCTACGAGCAGTACTTC | CASSVEQGSYEQYF
NA | TRBJ2-1 | TRBD1 | TRBV7-9 | TGTGCCAGCAGCTTCACCCGGACAGGGCACTCCTACAATGAGCAGTTCTTC | CASSFTRTGHSYNEQFF
NA | TRBJ1-3 | NA | TRBV28 | TGTGCCAGCAGTTTCGCAGGGTCTCAAGGAAACACCATATATTTT | CASSFAGSQGNTIYF
NA | TRBJ1-1 | NA | TRBV28 | TGTGCCAGCATACTACAGGGAGGGGTGGGCACTGAAGCTTTCTTT | CASILQGGVGTEAFF
once | TRBJ1-6 | TRBD1 | TRBV27 | TGTGCCAGCAGTCCCGGAGGGACAGGGGCGTATAATTCACCCCTCCACTTT | CASSPGGTGAYNSPLHF
NA | TRBJ1-1 | NA | TRBV28 | TGTGCCAGCAGTTTAAGTGGGGCCAAAACTTTCTTT | CASSLSGAKTFF
NA | TRBJ1-1 | TRBD1 | TRBV9 | TGTGCCAGCAGCCCCACCGGGACAGCGAACACTGAAGCTTTCTTT | CASSPTGTANTEAFF
NA | TRBJ1-4 | NA | TRBV4-3 | TGCGCCAGCAGCCAAGAAAGAGCGGCTAATGAAAAACTGTTTTTT | CASSQERAANEKLFF
NA | TRBJ2-7 | NA | TRBV6-2/TRBV6-3 | TGTGCCAGCAGTTACGCAGGGGACTACGAGCAGTACTTC | CASSYAGDYEQYF
NA | TRBJ2-3 | TRBD1 | TRBV6-2/TRBV6-3 | TGTGCCAGCAGTAACCTTTTGGACAGGGGCCCGACAGATACGCAGTATTTT | CASSNLLDRGPTDTQYF
once | TRBJ1-4 | TRBD1 | TRBV2 | TGTGCCAGTCAGGGACAGAGTAATGAAAAACTGTTTTTT | CASQGQSNEKLFF
NA | TRBJ2-1 | NA | TRBV6-5 | TGTGCCAGCAGCTTATACTCCTACAATGAGCAGTTCTTC | CASSLYSYNEQFF